This entry describes one T cell receptor beta chain. The data stem from a study of blood T cell repertoires in COVID-19. On the study more broadly: Samples taken during acute and convalescent COVID-19 were collected in the United States, Italy and Spain. T cells, B-cell-depleted T cells, or PBMCs supplied cDNA or gDNA.

Per the original methods: By means of reference gene primer amplification, nucleated cell counts were estimated. Repertoires were generated with immunoSEQ multiplex PCR, while TCRdb's copy carries only in-frame clones and drops some. The DNA was the basis for D and trimming; V, J and clone size are from that table. The sample lists some 190,000 clones, less than 85% occurring once. This clonotype was obtained from a woman in her fifties or sixties with acute or convalescent COVID-19. Input material: peripheral blood.

CDR3 in DNA: TGTGCCAGCAGCTTAGGGATAACTAGCGGGGCTTACAATGAGCAGTTCTTC. Its protein is CASSLGITSGAYNEQFF. The chain couples TRBV7-6 to TRBJ2-1; the match to TRBD2 covers 10 bases. The CDR3 is 17 amino acids. Germline V lookup: CDR1 SGHVS, CDR2 FNYEAQ. J gave up 4 bases and V 1 base, and 7 bases lay outside the gene matches.